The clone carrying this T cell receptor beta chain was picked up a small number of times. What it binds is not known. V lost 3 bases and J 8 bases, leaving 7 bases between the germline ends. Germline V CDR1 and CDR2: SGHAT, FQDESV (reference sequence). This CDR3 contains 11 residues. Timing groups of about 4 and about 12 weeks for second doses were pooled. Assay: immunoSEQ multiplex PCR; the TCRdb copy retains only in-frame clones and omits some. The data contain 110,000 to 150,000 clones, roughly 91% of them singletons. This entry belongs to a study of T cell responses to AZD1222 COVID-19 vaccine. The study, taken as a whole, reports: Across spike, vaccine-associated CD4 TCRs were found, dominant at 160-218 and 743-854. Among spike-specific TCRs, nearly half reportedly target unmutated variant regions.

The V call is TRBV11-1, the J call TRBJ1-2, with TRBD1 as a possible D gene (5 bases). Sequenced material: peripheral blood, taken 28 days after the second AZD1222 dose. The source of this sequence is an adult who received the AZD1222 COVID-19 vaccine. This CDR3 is CASSFRGGYTF. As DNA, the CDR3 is TGTGCCAGCAGCTTTCGGGGGGGCTACACCTTC.